This note documents a single T cell receptor beta chain sequence. Its antigen remains unknown. V lost 3 bases, J lost 3 bases, and 11 bases lay in between. Germline CDR1 DFQATT, CDR2 SNEGSKA (reference sequence). CDR3 length: 14 amino acids. Sequencing involved patients with CD8+CD57+ cell expansion previously shown by flow cytometry. All patients had severe acquired aplastic anemia. Blood came from patients not yet given any therapy. The data stem from a study of CD8+CD57+ T cells in acquired aplastic anemia. The overall study: Roughly 3 ug was the average amount of DNA from sorted CD4+ and CD8+ cells. General study points: For CD8+ Simpson's diversity, patients and controls showed no significant difference.

For CDR3 and TCR beta VDJ profiling, genomic DNA was the template used. Via MiXCR, TCRdb re-called the reads, giving one row per CDR3 protein. The sample carries roughly 93,000 distinct CDR3 sequences, approximately 73% recorded once. The chain has TRBV20-1 and TRBJ1-4; possible D gene TRBD1, 5 bases. This clonotype originated in a human donor with aplastic anemia. Material for sequencing was sorted CD4+, CD8+, or CD8+CD57+ T cells (not recorded which) from PBMCs. CDR3 sequence: CSASGGESNEKLFF. Here the CDR3 DNA reads TGCAGTGCTAGTGGGGGGGAATCTAATGAAAAACTGTTTTTT.